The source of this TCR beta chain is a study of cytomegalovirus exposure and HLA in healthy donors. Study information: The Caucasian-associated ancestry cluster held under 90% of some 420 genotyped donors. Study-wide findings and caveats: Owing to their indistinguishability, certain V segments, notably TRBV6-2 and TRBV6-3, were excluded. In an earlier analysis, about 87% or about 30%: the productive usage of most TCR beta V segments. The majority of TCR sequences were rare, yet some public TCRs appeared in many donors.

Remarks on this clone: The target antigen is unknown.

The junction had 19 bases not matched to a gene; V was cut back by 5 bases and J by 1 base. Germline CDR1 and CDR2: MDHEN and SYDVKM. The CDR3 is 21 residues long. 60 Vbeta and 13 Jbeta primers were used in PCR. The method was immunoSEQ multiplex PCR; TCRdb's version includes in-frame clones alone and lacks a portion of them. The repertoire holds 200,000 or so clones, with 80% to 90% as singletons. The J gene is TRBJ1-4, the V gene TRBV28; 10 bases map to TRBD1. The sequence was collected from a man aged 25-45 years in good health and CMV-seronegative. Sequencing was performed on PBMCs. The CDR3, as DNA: TGTGCCAGCAGTCTTAAATACTTTCGACAGGGGGCTGTTTTAACTAATGAAAAACTGTTTTTT. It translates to CASSLKYFRQGAVLTNEKLFF. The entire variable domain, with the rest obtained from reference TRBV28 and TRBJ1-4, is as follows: DVKVTQSSRYLVKRTGEKVFLECVQDMDHENMFWYRQDPGLGLRLIYFSYDVKMKEKGDIPEGYSVSREKKERFSLILESASTNQTSMYLCASSLKYFRQGAVLTNEKLFFGSGTQLSVL.